The text below deals with one T cell receptor beta chain. Its antigen is not known. This record comes from a study of CD8+ T cells in alopecia areata. Study-wide background: Each of the treated patients was given oral tofacitinib, 5 to 10 mg twice daily, for moderate-to-severe alopecia areata. Regarding the study as a whole: Whereas mice showed it more clearly, TCR sharing across patients was murkier, possibly because of HLA.

The treatment: oral pan-JAK inhibitor, 5-10 mg twice daily. Sorting of CD4+ and CD8+ T cells was performed on PBMCs. As the sequencing template, cDNA was produced by extracting RNA and reverse transcribing it. Clones were sequenced by immunoSEQ multiplex PCR, and TCRdb holds only the in-frame ones, with some missing. The sample includes 95,000 to 110,000 clones, 84% seen only once; the top ten take roughly a quarter. Sample: CD8+ T cells sorted from blood, taken at week 24, from a patient treated with tofacitinib. This receptor was identified in a human donor with alopecia areata.

The DNA of the CDR3 is TGTGCCAGCAGCTCCCGACAGGGTACCTACGAGCAGTACTTC. Its protein product is CASSSRQGTYEQYF. This chain joins TRBV7-6 and TRBJ2-7; 7 bases match TRBD1. V shed 4 bases and J 2 bases; nucleotides not matched to a gene: 5. The CDR3 is made up of 14 amino acids. Germline V lookup: CDR1 SGHVS, CDR2 FNYEAQ.